Below, 9 T cell receptor beta chains from the same sample are listed, as sequenced in a study of CD8 T cells in ankylosing spondylitis. TCRdb analysed the 5' RACE reads with MiXCR anew, one entry per CDR3 protein. The sample has nearly 350,000 distinct CDR3 sequences, over 12% seen once; the top ten hold roughly 0.99%. Sequencing input: blood, either unsorted or a sorted T cell fraction (not recorded which). These receptors were obtained from a male donor with ankylosing spondylitis or in good health (not recorded which).

This clonotype has a handful of counts. J is TRBJ2-7 and V is TRBV11-1; the D call may be TRBD1 or TRBD2 (5 bases each). The CDR3 runs 15 residues. From germline, CDR1 is SGHAT and CDR2 FQDESV (reference sequence). V lost 5 bases and J 5 bases, leaving 19 bases between the germline ends. DNA for the CDR3: TGTGCCAGCAGCACCAGGGACGGCCCACCAAACGAGCAGTACTTC. It is translated as CASSTRDGPPNEQYF.

This clonotype was observed a handful of times. This chain links TRBV6-1 with TRBJ1-3; the D gene is possibly TRBD1 (5 bases). The CDR3 loop spans 16 amino acids. Germline V gene sequence: CDR1 MNHNS, CDR2 SASEGT. Trimming pared 7 bases from V and 1 base from J, leaving 17 bases between. CDR3 sequence: CASTWDHSKSGNTIYF. CDR3 DNA sequence: TGTGCCAGCACCTGGGACCACAGCAAATCTGGAAACACCATATATTTT.

This clonotype was observed a handful of times. The rearrangement joins TRBV7-2 to TRBJ1-1; D uncertain. This CDR3 contains 14 residues. Germline V lookup: CDR1 SGHTA, CDR2 FQGNSA. The V gene lost 4 bases and the J gene lost 5 bases, with 14 bases spanning the gap. In nucleotides, the CDR3 is TGTGCCAGCAGCTCGCCCACAAAACCAACTGAAGCTTTCTTT. It is translated as CASSSPTKPTEAFF.

This chain uses TRBV29-1 with TRBJ1-1; 10 nucleotides agree with TRBD1. Germline loops: CDR1 SQVTM, CDR2 ANQGSEA. The length of the CDR3 is 13 residues. Unmatched junction bases numbered 6, after V lost 7 bases and J lost 4 bases. The CDR3 is CSAQTGGTTEAFF. The CDR3 nucleotides are TGCAGCGCTCAGACAGGGGGCACCACTGAAGCTTTCTTT.

This clonotype was seen only a few times. The V call is TRBV12-3 or TRBV12-4, the J call TRBJ2-4; 13 positions match TRBD2. The CDR3 is 16 amino acids. The trim removed 5 bases at V and 5 bases at J, leaving 6 bases unmatched. As DNA, the CDR3 is TGTGCCAGCAGTAAGGGACTAGCGGGGCGCGAAAACATTCAGTACTTC. Amino acid sequence: CASSKGLAGRENIQYF.

This clonotype was observed many times. V usage is TRBV20-1 and J usage is TRBJ1-2, with a weak D call TRBD1 (5 bases). Germline lookup yields CDR1 DFQATT and CDR2 SNEGSKA (reference sequence). With 1 base removed from V and 0 bases from J, the gap between germline ends came to 15 bases. CDR3 size: 16 residues. Here the CDR3 reads CSARADRTQANYGYTF. The CDR3 DNA reads TGCAGTGCTAGAGCCGACAGAACACAAGCTAACTATGGCTACACCTTC.

This chain uses TRBV20-1 with TRBJ1-6; D might be TRBD1 (6 bases). The germline V and J ends were trimmed by 3 bases and 14 bases, with 20 bases remaining between them. The CDR3 sequence is 14 residues long. The germline gives CDR1 DFQATT, CDR2 SNEGSKA (reference sequence). The CDR3, as DNA: TGCAGTGCTAGGGTCCCGGGGGGCCTTAGTACCCTCCACTTT. Protein: CSARVPGGLSTLHF.

This clonotype was found many times. J is TRBJ1-5 and V is TRBV10-3; D is unclear. The CDR3 loop spans 12 amino acids. Trimming cost V 8 bases and J 2 bases, with 7 bases left between them. CDR1 is ENHRY and CDR2 is SYGVKD in the germline V gene. CDR3 nucleotide sequence: TGTGCCATCGGGCAGGGCAATCAGCCCCAGCATTTT. Amino acid sequence: CAIGQGNQPQHF.

This clonotype was recorded a few times. The genes are TRBV4-1 and TRBJ2-7; 11 bases align to TRBD2. This CDR3 is 15 amino acids long. The V gene end was trimmed by 1 base and the J gene end by 2 bases; junction bases not matched to a gene: 1. Germline V gene sequence: CDR1 MGHRA, CDR2 YSYEKL. CDR3 in amino acids: CASSQGSGRAYEQYF. The DNA for the CDR3 is TGCGCCAGCAGCCAAGGTAGCGGGAGGGCCTACGAGCAGTACTTC.